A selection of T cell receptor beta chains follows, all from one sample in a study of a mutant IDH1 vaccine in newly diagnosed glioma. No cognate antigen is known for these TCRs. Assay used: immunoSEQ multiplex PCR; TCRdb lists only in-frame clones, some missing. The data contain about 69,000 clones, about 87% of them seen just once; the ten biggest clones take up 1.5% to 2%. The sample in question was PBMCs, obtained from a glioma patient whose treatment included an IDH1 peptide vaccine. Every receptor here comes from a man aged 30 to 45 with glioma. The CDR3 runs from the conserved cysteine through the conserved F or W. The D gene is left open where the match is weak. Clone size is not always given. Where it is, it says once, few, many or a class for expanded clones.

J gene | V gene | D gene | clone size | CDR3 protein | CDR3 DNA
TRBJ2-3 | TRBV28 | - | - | CASSARGSTDTQYF | TGTGCCAGCAGTGCCCGGGGGAGCACAGATACGCAGTATTTT
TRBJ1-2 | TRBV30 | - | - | CAWNRANYGYTF | TGTGCCTGGAACAGGGCCAACTATGGCTACACCTTC
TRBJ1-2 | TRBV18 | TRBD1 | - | CASSLGTASNYGYTF | TGTGCCAGCTCACTAGGGACAGCCTCTAACTATGGCTACACCTTC
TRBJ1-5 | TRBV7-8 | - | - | CASSEQAFNQPQHF | TGTGCCAGCAGCGAACAGGCTTTCAATCAGCCCCAGCATTTT
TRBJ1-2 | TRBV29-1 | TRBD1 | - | CSVSVRQGSYGYTF | TGCAGCGTCTCGGTGCGACAGGGATCCTATGGCTACACCTTC
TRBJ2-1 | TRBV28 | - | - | CASSWTGGYNEQFF | TGTGCCAGCAGTTGGACCGGTGGGTACAATGAGCAGTTCTTC
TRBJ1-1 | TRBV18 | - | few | CASRPGANTEAFF | TGTGCCAGCCGACCAGGAGCGAACACTGAAGCTTTCTTT
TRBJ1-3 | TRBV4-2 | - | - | CASSQEGPRSGNTIYF | TGTGCCAGCAGCCAAGAGGGCCCGCGCTCTGGAAACACCATATATTTT
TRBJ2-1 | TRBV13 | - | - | CASSLGTVDSLGWDEQFF | TGTGCCAGCAGCTTAGGGACCGTTGACAGCCTCGGATGGGATGAGCAGTTCTTC
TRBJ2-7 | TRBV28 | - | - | CASSLLQGRSYEQYF | TGTGCCAGCAGTTTATTGCAGGGGCGTTCCTACGAGCAGTACTTC
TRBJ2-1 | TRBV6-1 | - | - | CASSEASRTYNEQFF | TGTGCCAGCAGTGAAGCATCCAGGACCTACAATGAGCAGTTCTTC
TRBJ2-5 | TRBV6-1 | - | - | CASSGGTEETQYF | TGTGCCAGCAGTGGGGGGACTGAAGAGACCCAGTACTTC
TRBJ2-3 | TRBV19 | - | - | CASSIASTDTQYF | TGTGCCAGTAGTATAGCAAGCACAGATACGCAGTATTTT
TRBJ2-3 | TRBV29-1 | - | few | CSAEGGGRGSTDTQYF | TGCAGCGCCGAGGGTGGAGGACGGGGTAGCACAGATACGCAGTATTTT
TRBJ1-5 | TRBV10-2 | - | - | CASSDREGQPQHF | TGCGCCAGCAGTGACAGGGAGGGTCAGCCCCAGCATTTT
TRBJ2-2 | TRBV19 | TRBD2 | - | CATSLAGGTGELFF | TGTGCCACCTCACTAGCGGGAGGCACCGGGGAGCTGTTTTTT
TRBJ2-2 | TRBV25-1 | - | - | CASSELADTGELFF | TGTGCCAGCAGTGAACTAGCCGACACCGGGGAGCTGTTTTTT
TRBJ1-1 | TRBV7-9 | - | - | CASTKDRILNTEAFF | TGTGCCAGCACGAAAGACAGGATCTTGAACACTGAAGCTTTCTTT
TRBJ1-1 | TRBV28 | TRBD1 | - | CASSFLGRDSLVAFF | TGTGCCAGCAGTTTTCTGGGGAGGGACAGCCTCGTGGCTTTCTTT
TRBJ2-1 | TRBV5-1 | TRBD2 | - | CASSFQPRTSGYNEQFF | TGCGCCAGCAGCTTCCAACCCCGGACTAGCGGGTACAATGAGCAGTTCTTC
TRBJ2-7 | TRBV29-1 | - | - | CSVKRDTSDYEQYF | TGCAGCGTTAAGCGGGACACATCCGACTACGAGCAGTACTTC
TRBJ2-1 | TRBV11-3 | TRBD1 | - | CASSLTGTETNEQFF | TGTGCCAGCAGCTTGACCGGGACAGAAACCAATGAGCAGTTCTTC
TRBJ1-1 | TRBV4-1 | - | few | CASSQGGGESTEAFF | TGCGCCAGCAGCCAAGGGGGCGGGGAGAGCACTGAAGCTTTCTTT
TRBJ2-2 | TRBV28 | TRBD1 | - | CASYDRGLSGELFF | TGTGCCAGCTATGACAGGGGGCTGTCCGGGGAGCTGTTTTTT